This TCR beta chain was identified in a study of blood T cell repertoires in COVID-19 (TCRdb year 2020). With respect to the entire study: Collaborator samples came from the United States, Italy and Spain and covered acute and convalescent phases of COVID-19. The prospective study material was composed of cDNA or gDNA derived from T cells, B-cell-depleted T cells, or PBMCs. The dataset comprised deeply sampled blood TCRbeta repertoires from subjects exposed to, actively infected with, or recovered from COVID-19. A freely available public database, intended as a resource for researchers studying the immune response to SARS-CoV-2, is where the repertoires were released. Samples came from the ongoing ImmuneRACE study (first 160 participants) plus 1,254 subjects from 6 global collaborators. Sample metadata almost always included a de-identified subject ID, COVID-19 status, age in years and sex. Where available, HLA class I and class II types were obtained from metadata supplied by the sample provider rather than from assay-based typing. Broad study findings and their caveats: The quantity of clinical and demographic metadata differed by source and by participant and was supplied without curation.

The collaborating institutions used their own protocols to collect whole blood in K2EDTA tubes. For TCRbeta analysis, collaborators shipped samples in one of three forms: frozen whole blood, isolated PBMCs, or DNA extracted from either of those sample types. On this clone: Its antigen is still unknown. No base quality information exists; no much larger clone differs at one position.

The junction carries 11 bases between V and J, which are trimmed by 5 bases and 3 bases respectively. Via the germline V gene (reference sequence), CDR1 is LNHDA and CDR2 SQIVND. Its CDR3 holds 14 amino acids, cysteine through phenylalanine. CDR3 DNA only is kept here, 42 bases in frame from base 1. TCRbeta CDR3 regions were amplified from genomic DNA by means of the immunoSEQ Assay, a bias-controlled multiplex PCR. In the original analysis: Nucleated cell counts per sample were estimated from amplification of reference gene primers within the assay. Sequence reads were collapsed and filtered to measure the absolute abundance of every unique TCRbeta CDR3 rearrangement. For each sample, productive Simpson clonality was calculated by taking the square root of Simpson's diversity index across productive rearrangements. The source is immuneACCESS, and TCRdb retained only in-frame sequences with V and J called. Part of the clones is not carried over; for the studies checked, unresolved V genes explain less than half of this, and the remainder is unexplained. V, J and clone size are taken as reported in that table, and D and trimming were inferred from the DNA itself. The sample table shows 200,000 or so clones, and 65% to 85% are seen once. Roughly 17% of the sample comes from the top ten.

The sequence is built from TRBV19 and TRBJ1-3; the D gene is perhaps TRBD1, from 6 matching bases. The source of this sequence is a man aged 55 to 69 with active or convalescent COVID-19. Sequenced sample: peripheral blood. This receptor has the CDR3 CASSPQGNGNTIYF. DNA sequence: TGTGCCAGTAGTCCGCAGGGGAATGGAAACACCATATATTTT.